The 18 T cell receptor beta chains presented below share a single source sample, sequenced in a study of blood T cell repertoires in COVID-19. Assay: immunoSEQ multiplex PCR; the TCRdb copy retains only in-frame clones and omits some. Seen here are hundreds of thousands of clones, about 91% observed once, and the top ten hold approximately 6%. The material sequenced was peripheral blood. The receptors shown here come from a woman in her 30s with COVID-19, enrolled during active disease.

This chain connects TRBV19 to TRBJ2-2; D is possibly TRBD1 (6 bases). V gave up 4 bases and J gave up 4 bases, with 16 bases separating them. The CDR3 extends over 16 amino acids. Germline values: CDR1 LNHDA, CDR2 SQIVND (reference sequence). CDR3 protein: CASSTRSRTATGELFF. CDR3 coding DNA: TGTGCCAGTAGTACGCGCTCTCGGACAGCCACCGGGGAGCTGTTTTTT.

The chain links TRBV5-4 to TRBJ2-1; tentatively, D is TRBD1 (5 bases). CDR1 and CDR2 (germline): SGHNT, YYREEE (reference sequence). V was cut by 5 bases and J by 4 bases, with 19 bases left in between. This CDR3 is 16 amino acids long. The CDR3 bases are TGTGCCAGCAGTCGAATAACAACGACAGAGTACAATGAGCAGTTCTTC. It specifies CASSRITTTEYNEQFF.

The chain recombines TRBV19 with TRBJ2-2; 8 bases align to TRBD1. The CDR3 contains 14 residues. Germline V lookup: CDR1 LNHDA, CDR2 SQIVND (reference sequence). The J segment lost 3 bases and the V segment lost 8 bases, leaving 5 bases of the junction unmatched. The CDR3 protein is CASRAGGYTGELFF. The DNA of the CDR3 is TGTGCCAGTCGGGCAGGGGGCTACACCGGGGAGCTGTTTTTT.

The V and J genes are TRBV21-1 and TRBJ1-4; no check of the table's D call, TRBD1, against the DNA was made. TRBV21-1 is listed as a pseudogene. The CDR3 is 16 amino acids. The CDR3: CASSNSRDRLDEKLFF. CDR3 bases: TGTGCCAGCAGCAATTCCCGCGACAGGTTAGATGAAAAACTGTTTTTT.

The CDR3, as DNA: TGTGCCAGCAGCTTGGGCCCGCTAGCGGGGAAAATCACCGGGGAGCTGTTTTTT. This sequence encodes CASSLGPLAGKITGELFF. V is TRBV5-8 and J is TRBJ2-2; 9 bases line up with TRBD2. Germline assignment: CDR1 SGHTS and CDR2 YDEGEE. J gave up 4 bases and V 0 bases, and 10 bases lay outside the gene matches. The CDR3 loop spans 18 amino acids.

This chain connects TRBV6-5 to TRBJ2-7; TRBD1 matches 10 bases. The CDR3 length is 15 residues. Germline loops: CDR1 MNHEY, CDR2 SVGAGI. Germline trimming cut 6 bases from V and 3 bases from J; bases unmatched to any gene: 8. CDR3 DNA: TGTGCCAGCAGGCCCAGGACAGGGGGTTACTACGAGCAGTACTTC. Translating it yields CASRPRTGGYYEQYF.

The chain combines TRBV7-2 with TRBJ2-7; 9 bases align to TRBD1. Germline lookup yields CDR1 SGHTA and CDR2 FQGNSA. J was trimmed by 6 bases and V by 3 bases; bases with no gene match: 6. The CDR3 sequence is 14 residues long. CDR3 sequence reads: CASSFGTGSGEQYV. The CDR3 nucleotides read TGTGCCAGCAGCTTTGGGACAGGGTCGGGCGAGCAGTACGTC.

The gene calls are TRBV6-5 and TRBJ1-3, with a weak D call TRBD1 (6 bases). From germline, CDR1 is MNHEY and CDR2 SVGAGI. The V gene lost 6 bases and the J gene lost 4 bases, with 16 bases spanning the gap. The length of the CDR3 is 15 residues. The CDR3 DNA follows: TGTGCCAGCAGCCAAAACAGGGCACAGGGAAACACCATATATTTT. It translates to CASSQNRAQGNTIYF.

The chain couples TRBV10-3 to TRBJ2-5; a possible D gene is TRBD2 (5 bases). The CDR3 is 12 residues long. V lost 4 bases to trimming and J lost 7 bases, with 10 bases between them. From germline, CDR1 is ENHRY and CDR2 SYGVKD. Here the CDR3 DNA reads TGTGCCATCAGTGCAGAGGGCGGGACCCAGTACTTC. Translation gives CAISAEGGTQYF.

As concerns this clone: Other nucleotide sequences from this sample produce the same CDR3. The V and J genes are TRBV2 and TRBJ1-5; TRBD1 matches 7 bases. This CDR3 has 13 residues. Trimming at V came to 6 bases and at J to 5 bases, leaving 4 bases not matched to a gene. Germline V gene data show CDR1 as SNHLY and CDR2 as FYNNEI. CDR3 DNA sequence: TGTGCCAGCAGGGAAACAGGGGATCAGCCCCAGCATTTT. Translated, it gives CASRETGDQPQHF. Full variable domain (outside the CDR3, taken from reference TRBV2 and TRBJ1-5): EPEVTQTPSHQVTQMGQEVILRCVPISNHLYFYWYRQILGQKVEFLVSFYNNEISEKSEIFDDQFSVERPDGSNFTLKIRSTKLEDSAMYFCASRETGDQPQHFGDGTRLSIL.

This CDR3 reads CASSQVETGTYEQYV. Here the CDR3 DNA reads TGTGCCAGCAGCCAAGTCGAAACAGGTACCTACGAGCAGTACGTC. The chain couples TRBV3-1 (or the pseudogene TRBV3-2) to TRBJ2-7; D might be TRBD1 (5 bases). In germline, CDR1 is LGHDT, CDR2 YNNKEL (reference sequence). This CDR3 has 15 amino acids. The germline V and J ends were trimmed by 1 base and 2 bases, with 12 bases remaining between them.

This clone was observed once. This sequence joins TRBV24-1 and TRBJ2-1; 13 bases line up with TRBD2. The germline CDR1 and CDR2 sequences are KGHDR and SFDVKD. Trimming removed 3 bases from V and 10 bases from J; junction bases left unmatched: 5. This CDR3 region has 15 residues. This chain's CDR3 is CATSDRTSGSREQFF. CDR3 nucleotides: TGTGCCACCAGTGATAGGACTAGCGGGAGCCGGGAGCAGTTCTTC.

The gene calls are TRBV5-6 and TRBJ1-2, with TRBD1 matching over 8 bases. Germline V CDR1 and CDR2: SGHDT, YYEEEE. The CDR3 runs 15 residues. The V gene end was trimmed by 4 bases and the J gene end by 3 bases; junction bases not matched to a gene: 8. The CDR3 here is CASSLGQGNYYGYTF. The DNA for the CDR3 is TGTGCCAGCAGCCTTGGACAGGGAAATTACTATGGCTACACCTTC. Complete variable domain (other parts from reference TRBV5-6 and TRBJ1-2): DAGVTQSPTHLIKTRGQQVTLRCSPKSGHDTVSWYQQALGQGPQFIFQYYEEEERQRGNFPDRFSGHQFPNYSSELNVNALLLGDSALYLCASSLGQGNYYGYTFGSGTRLTVV.

The CDR3 nucleotides read TGTGCCAGCAGGAGAGGGGGTCTCCAGAATGAAAAACTGTTTTTT. Translation: CASRRGGLQNEKLFF. The rearrangement uses TRBV28 and TRBJ1-4; a possible D gene is TRBD1 (6 bases). Deletions cut 6 bases from V and 5 bases from J, with 16 bases between. This CDR3 is built from 15 residues. Germline values: CDR1 MDHEN, CDR2 SYDVKM.

The gene calls are TRBV7-2 and TRBJ2-3, with 7 bases that match TRBD1. The ends lost 4 bases at V and 3 bases at J; junction bases unmatched: 10. The CDR3 is 16 residues long. The germline V gene encodes CDR1 SGHTA and CDR2 FQGNSA. The CDR3 protein is CASSSPAGGGTDTQYF. The CDR3 DNA is TGTGCCAGCAGCTCCCCCGCAGGGGGTGGGACAGATACGCAGTATTTT.

The chain employs TRBV28 and TRBJ2-3; TRBD2 aligns across 9 bases. CDR3 length equals 17 residues. Unmatched junction bases numbered 6, after V lost 2 bases and J lost 0 bases. Germline V CDR1 and CDR2: MDHEN, SYDVKM. The chain's CDR3 is CASSLEAGGGSTDTQYF. CDR3 coding DNA: TGTGCCAGCAGTTTAGAAGCGGGGGGAGGGAGCACAGATACGCAGTATTTT. The entire variable domain, with the rest obtained from reference TRBV28 and TRBJ2-3, is as follows: DVKVTQSSRYLVKRTGEKVFLECVQDMDHENMFWYRQDPGLGLRLIYFSYDVKMKEKGDIPEGYSVSREKKERFSLILESASTNQTSMYLCASSLEAGGGSTDTQYFGPGTRLTVL.

The chain links TRBV4-3 to TRBJ2-5, with D possibly matching TRBD2 (6 bases). CDR3 length: 15 amino acids. Per germline, CDR1 LGHNA and CDR2 YSLEER. V dropped 5 bases and J dropped 0 bases, with 13 bases sitting between them. CDR3 sequence: CASSDSRDYQETQYF. The CDR3 bases are TGCGCCAGCAGCGACTCCCGGGACTACCAAGAGACCCAGTACTTC.

The chain employs TRBV18 and TRBJ2-1, with a weak D call TRBD1 (5 bases). This CDR3 is 16 amino acids long. Germline CDR1 KGHSH, CDR2 LQKENI. Trimming removed 0 bases from V and 6 bases from J, with 15 bases in between. The CDR3 here is CASSPPLIQDINEQFF. CDR3 nucleotides: TGTGCCAGCTCACCACCTCTCATTCAGGACATCAATGAGCAGTTCTTC. The full variable domain, with the rest looked up from reference TRBV18 and TRBJ2-1, is NAGVMQNPRHLVRRRGQEARLRCSPMKGHSHVYWYRQLPEEGLKFMVYLQKENIIDESGMPKERFSAEFPKEGPSILRIQQVVRGDSAAYFCASSPPLIQDINEQFFGPGTRLTVL.